This T cell receptor beta chain was profiled in a study of molecular identifiers for immune sequencing clone quantification. Germline V lookup: CDR1 MNHNS, CDR2 SASEGT. CDR3 length: 17 amino acids. TCRdb redid the calling of the PCR reads with MiXCR, one entry per CDR3 protein. The sample records approximately 320,000 distinct CDR3 sequences, roughly 23% being singletons. As to this clonotype: One junction end does not reproduce the germline sequence, and a read error may be involved.

The sequenced sample was naive CD8+ T cells from blood, with Jurkat cell RNA spiked in. Described subset: FACS-sorted CD8+CD4-CCR7+CD45RA+ naive T cells. The source is a human donor in good health. Some libraries in this study had Jurkat cell RNA spiked in. V is TRBV6-1 and J is TRBJ2-2, with D perhaps matching TRBD1 (6 bases). The chain's CDR3 is CASGDILGTRNTGELFF. The CDR3 region has the DNA TGTGCCAGCGGTGATATCTTGGGGACAAGGAACACCGGGGAGCTGTTTTTT.